This T cell receptor beta chain was captured in a study of blood T cell repertoires in COVID-19. Study-level information: Researchers got acute and convalescent COVID-19 samples from the United States, Italy and Spain. Sample material is recorded as cDNA or gDNA derived from T cells, B-cell-depleted T cells, or PBMCs.

V was shortened by 6 bases and J by 2 bases, with 13 bases between the two germline ends. The CDR3 sequence is 15 residues long. The V gene's germline CDR1 is MNHEY and CDR2 SVGEGT. This clone was detected a few times. Study processing details: For nucleated cells, counts were estimated from reference gene primer amplification. Profiled with immunoSEQ multiplex PCR; TCRdb holds only in-frame clones, not every one. V, J and clone size are those of that table, while D and trimming were read from the DNA. Of about 280,000 clones in the sample, roughly 80% were seen once. The chain recombines TRBV6-2 or TRBV6-3 with TRBJ2-2, with D tentatively TRBD2 (6 bases). The sequence came from a woman in her 50s who had recovered from COVID-19. The sample was peripheral blood. CDR3 sequence reads: CASSPSVFNTGELFF. DNA of the CDR3: TGTGCCAGCAGCCCTAGCGTTTTTAACACCGGGGAGCTGTTTTTT.